The 11 T cell receptor beta chains presented below share a single source sample, sequenced in a study of neoadjuvant anti-PD-1 for oral cavity cancer. Assay used: immunoSEQ multiplex PCR; TCRdb lists only in-frame clones, some missing. Altogether about 68,000 clones are present, roughly 81% being singletons, with the ten largest covering more than 3%. The time point here: after neoadjuvant nivolumab, at surgical resection. The material was PBMCs, obtained after nivolumab (anti-PD-1) treatment. These receptors came from a person aged 40-85 years with oral cavity squamous cell carcinoma.

This chain joins TRBV19 and TRBJ1-5; D is undetermined. V was shortened by 3 bases and J by 6 bases, with 15 bases between the two germline ends. Germline lookup yields CDR1 LNHDA and CDR2 SQIVND (reference sequence). The CDR3 spans 15 residues. The CDR3 DNA reads as TGTGCCAGTAGTATTGTTGCGGGGTGGGGTCAGCCCCAGCATTTT. As protein: CASSIVAGWGQPQHF.

V gene TRBV9 combines with J gene TRBJ2-7; D unresolved. The length of the CDR3 is 13 residues. Per the germline V gene, CDR1 is SGDLS and CDR2 is YYNGEE. Trimming removed 2 bases from V and 7 bases from J, with 13 bases in between. CDR3 amino acids: CASSVRSVSEQYF. The CDR3, as DNA: TGTGCCAGCAGCGTTCGGTCGGTCTCGGAGCAGTACTTC.

The chain joins TRBV7-8 to TRBJ2-7; D is perhaps TRBD1 (5 bases). This CDR3 is 13 amino acids long. CDR1 and CDR2 from the germline V gene are SGHVS and FQNEAQ. V was cut by 5 bases and J by 3 bases, with 11 bases left in between. The CDR3 DNA sequence: TGTGCCAGCAGCACCGGACAAGGCTACGAGCAGTACTTC. It is translated as CASSTGQGYEQYF.

This clone counts as medium-sized. The V and J genes are TRBV2 and TRBJ1-2; the D gene is possibly TRBD1 (5 bases). CDR3 length: 15 amino acids. Looked up from germline, CDR1 is SNHLY and CDR2 is FYNNEI. V lost 2 bases to trimming and J lost 4 bases, with 14 bases between them. The CDR3 spells CASSEIPGERYGYTF. DNA of the CDR3: TGTGCCAGCAGTGAAATACCGGGGGAACGCTATGGCTACACCTTC.

A few counts support this clone. The J gene is TRBJ1-1, the V gene TRBV6-5; D is possibly TRBD1 (5 bases). Per the germline V gene, CDR1 is MNHEY and CDR2 is SVGAGI. The CDR3 spans 13 residues. V lost 10 bases to trimming and J lost 0 bases, with 12 bases between them. CDR3 sequence reads: CATRVLMNTEAFF. CDR3 bases: TGTGCCACCAGGGTACTTATGAACACTGAAGCTTTCTTT.

Concerning this clone: This sample includes further DNA sequences coding for the same CDR3. The chain joins TRBV20-1 to TRBJ2-7; TRBD2 is a possible D gene (5 bases). The V gene lost 1 base and the J gene lost 5 bases, with 6 bases spanning the gap. This CDR3 contains 11 residues. Germline CDR1 and CDR2: DFQATT and SNEGSKA (reference sequence). In DNA, the CDR3 is TGCAGTGCTAGAGGAGGGAACGAGCAGTACTTC. Residues: CSARGGNEQYF.

With respect to this clone: At the DNA level, this CDR3 is encoded by other sequences in the same sample as well. The V gene is TRBV30, the J gene TRBJ1-1; a weak D match, TRBD1 (5 bases). The V gene's germline CDR1 is GTSNPN and CDR2 SVGIG (reference sequence). Trimming removed 5 bases at V and 2 bases at J, with 12 bases between. The length of the CDR3 is 13 residues. CDR3 amino acids: CAWGTSPNTEAFF. The CDR3 bases are TGTGCCTGGGGGACGAGTCCTAACACTGAAGCTTTCTTT.

This chain links TRBV30 with TRBJ1-5; D ambiguous. Per germline, CDR1 GTSNPN and CDR2 SVGIG (reference sequence). Trimming stripped 4 bases from V and 0 bases from J, with 16 bases between. The CDR3 runs 16 residues. The CDR3 nucleotides read TGTGCCTGGACCTCCCAGCCGGCAGGTAGCAATCAGCCCCAGCATTTT. It translates to CAWTSQPAGSNQPQHF.

The chain joins TRBV5-1 to TRBJ1-4; the D gene is possibly TRBD1 (6 bases). The CDR3 sequence is 15 residues long. V was trimmed by 3 bases and J by 5 bases, leaving 14 bases between them. CDR1 and CDR2 (germline): SGHRS, YFSETQ. DNA of the CDR3: TGCGCCAGCAGCTCGCAGACAGGCCTAAATGAAAAACTGTTTTTT. Translating gives CASSSQTGLNEKLFF. Combining the CDR3 with reference TRBV5-1 and TRBJ1-4 gives the whole variable domain KAGVTQTPRYLIKTRGQQVTLSCSPISGHRSVSWYQQTPGQGLQFLFEYFSETQRNKGNFPGRFSGRQFSNSRSEMNVSTLELGDSALYLCASSSQTGLNEKLFFGSGTQLSVL.

This chain uses TRBV11-2 with TRBJ1-2; D perhaps matches TRBD1 (6 bases). The CDR3 has 15 residues. Germline CDR1 SGHAT, CDR2 FQNNGV. Trimming took 1 base from V and 3 from J, leaving 12 bases between them. The CDR3 DNA sequence: TGTGCCAGCAGCTTAGTAACAGGGTTGGACTATGGCTACACCTTC. Translation: CASSLVTGLDYGYTF. The variable domain in full, completed from reference TRBV11-2 and TRBJ1-2, reads EAGVAQSPRYKIIEKRQSVAFWCNPISGHATLYWYQQILGQGPKLLIQFQNNGVVDDSQLPKDRFSAERLKGVDSTLKIQPAKLEDSAVYLCASSLVTGLDYGYTFGSGTRLTVV.

This chain joins TRBV16 and TRBJ2-3; D remains unclear. This CDR3 region has 12 residues. CDR1 is KGHSY, CDR2 FQNENV, per germline. V gave up 4 bases and J gave up 3 bases, with 5 bases separating them. As DNA, the CDR3 is TGTGCCAGCAGCCCGAGGACAGATACGCAGTATTTT. Protein sequence: CASSPRTDTQYF.